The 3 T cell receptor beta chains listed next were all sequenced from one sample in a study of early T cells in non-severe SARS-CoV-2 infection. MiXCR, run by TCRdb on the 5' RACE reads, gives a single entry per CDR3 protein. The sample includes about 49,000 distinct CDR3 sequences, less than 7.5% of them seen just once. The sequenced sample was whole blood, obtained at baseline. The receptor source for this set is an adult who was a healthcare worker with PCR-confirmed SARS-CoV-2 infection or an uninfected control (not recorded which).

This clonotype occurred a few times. This CDR3 is CASSRTSGVLETQYF. In DNA, the CDR3 is TGTGCCAGCAGCCGGACTAGCGGGGTCCTAGAGACCCAGTACTTC. The rearrangement links TRBV7-2 to TRBJ2-5; 12 positions match TRBD2. The CDR3 extends over 15 amino acids. Germline V gives CDR1 SGHTA, CDR2 FQGNSA. Trimming at V came to 5 bases and at J to 4 bases, leaving 5 bases not matched to a gene.

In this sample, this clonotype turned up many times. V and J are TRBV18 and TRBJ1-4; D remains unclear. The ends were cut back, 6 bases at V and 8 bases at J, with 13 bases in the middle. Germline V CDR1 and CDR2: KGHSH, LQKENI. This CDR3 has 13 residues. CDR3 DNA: TGTGCCAGCTCGCTGGGATTAGAAGAAAAACTGTTTTTT. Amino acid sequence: CASSLGLEEKLFF.

CDR3 bases: TGTGCCAGCAGCGTAGTTGGCGGCGGGGAGACCCAGTACTTC. This codes for CASSVVGGGETQYF. The V and J genes are TRBV9 and TRBJ2-5, with TRBD2 as a possible D gene (5 bases). Between the trimmed V and J ends, which lost 0 bases and 5 bases, there was a span of 11 bases. Germline values: CDR1 SGDLS, CDR2 YYNGEE. The CDR3 is made up of 14 amino acids.